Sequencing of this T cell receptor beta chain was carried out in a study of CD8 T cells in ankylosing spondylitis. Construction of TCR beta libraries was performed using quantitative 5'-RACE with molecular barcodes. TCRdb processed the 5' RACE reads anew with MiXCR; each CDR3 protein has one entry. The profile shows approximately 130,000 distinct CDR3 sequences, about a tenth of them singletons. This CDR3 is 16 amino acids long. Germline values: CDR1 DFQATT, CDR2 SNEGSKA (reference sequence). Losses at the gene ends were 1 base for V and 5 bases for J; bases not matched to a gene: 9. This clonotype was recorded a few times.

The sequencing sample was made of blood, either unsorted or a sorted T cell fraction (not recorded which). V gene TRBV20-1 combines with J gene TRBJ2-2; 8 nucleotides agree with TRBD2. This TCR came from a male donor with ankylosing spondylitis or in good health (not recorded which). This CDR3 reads CSARGGLSGSTGELFF. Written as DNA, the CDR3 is TGCAGTGCTAGAGGGGGACTAAGCGGGAGTACCGGGGAGCTGTTTTTT.